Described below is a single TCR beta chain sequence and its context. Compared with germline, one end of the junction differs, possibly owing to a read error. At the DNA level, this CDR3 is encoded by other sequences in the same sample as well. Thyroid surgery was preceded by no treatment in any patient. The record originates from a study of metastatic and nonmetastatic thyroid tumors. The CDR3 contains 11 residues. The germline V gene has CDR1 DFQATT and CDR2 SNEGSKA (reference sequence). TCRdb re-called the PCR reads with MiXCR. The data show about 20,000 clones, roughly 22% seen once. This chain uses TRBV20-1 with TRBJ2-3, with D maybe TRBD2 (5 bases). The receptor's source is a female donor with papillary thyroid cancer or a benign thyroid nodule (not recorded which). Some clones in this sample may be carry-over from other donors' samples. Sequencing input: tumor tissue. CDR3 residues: CSASRADTQYF. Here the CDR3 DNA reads TGCAGTGCTTCGCGGGCAGACACGCAGTATTTT.